The present entry profiles one T cell receptor (beta chain) with its context. This sample was included in a study of control samples from healthy donors and cancer patients. Germline V gene sequence: CDR1 SGHTA, CDR2 FQGTGA. The CDR3 is 16 residues long. The V segment lost 5 bases and the J segment 2 bases; nucleotides outside the gene matches: 7. This table comes from immunoSEQ multiplex PCR, and its TCRdb copy is limited to in-frame clones, with some not included. The sample lists more than 5,500 clones; just under 85% were seen once. The sequence was collected from a female donor with lung cancer. The chain links TRBV7-3 to TRBJ2-3, with 10 bases identical to TRBD2. What was sequenced was formalin-fixed, paraffin-embedded tissue. The chain's CDR3 is CASSPQGLAVTDTQYF. The CDR3 DNA is TGTGCCAGCAGCCCGCAAGGACTAGCGGTCACAGATACGCAGTATTTT.